This T cell receptor (beta chain) comes out of a study of technical replicates of blood from several donors. TCRdb's copy holds only in-frame clones and misses some; the assay was immunoSEQ multiplex PCR. In the table there are about 93,000 clones, approximately 95% of which are singletons. Germline CDR1 is LNHDA and CDR2 is SQIVND (reference sequence). The CDR3 length is 15 residues. V lost 3 bases, J lost 2 bases, and 5 bases stayed unmatched. Sequenced material: T cells isolated from PBMCs. The sequence derives from a human donor in good health. The J gene is TRBJ2-7, the V gene TRBV19, with 9 bases fitting TRBD2. CDR3 bases: TGTGCCAGTAGTATGGCTAGCGGGACAACCTACGAGCAGTACTTC. Amino acids: CASSMASGTTYEQYF.